The 14 T cell receptor beta chains listed next were all sequenced from one sample in a study of OX40 agonist ivuxolimab in advanced cancers. The data were produced by immunoSEQ multiplex PCR, yet TCRdb's version contains in-frame clones alone and is incomplete. The profile shows about 73,000 clones, 92% of them singletons. The material sequenced was CD4+ or CD8+ T cells sorted from blood, taken in a trial of the OX40 agonist ivuxolimab. These receptors were taken from an adult with an advanced solid tumor such as melanoma, head and neck, liver or kidney cancer.

The chain links TRBV18 to TRBJ2-1; D is unresolved. This CDR3 contains 13 residues. Deletions cut 4 bases from V and 5 bases from J, with 9 bases between. CDR1 and CDR2 from the germline V gene are KGHSH and LQKENI. The CDR3 DNA reads TGTGCCAGCTCACACGACACTAACAATGAGCAGTTCTTC. Translating it yields CASSHDTNNEQFF.

The chain recombines TRBV2 with TRBJ1-2; D gene ambiguous. This CDR3 comprises 12 residues. Trimming took off 7 bases at V and 5 bases at J, with 11 bases between the two ends. Looked up from germline, CDR1 is SNHLY and CDR2 is FYNNEI. The CDR3 reads CASTPPEYGYTF. The CDR3 DNA sequence: TGTGCCAGCACCCCCCCGGAGTATGGCTACACCTTC. Based on the CDR3 plus reference TRBV2 and TRBJ1-2, the full variable domain is EPEVTQTPSHQVTQMGQEVILRCVPISNHLYFYWYRQILGQKVEFLVSFYNNEISEKSEIFDDQFSVERPDGSNFTLKIRSTKLEDSAMYFCASTPPEYGYTFGSGTRLTVV.

This clone has a single count. The rearrangement joins TRBV7-6 to TRBJ2-3, with 16 bases lining up with TRBD2. The J segment lost 4 bases and the V segment lost 4 bases, leaving 2 bases of the junction unmatched. The CDR3 has 16 amino acids. Germline assignment: CDR1 SGHVS and CDR2 FNYEAQ. Here the CDR3 reads CASSSGLAGGPDTQYF. The CDR3 DNA reads TGTGCCAGCAGCTCGGGACTAGCGGGGGGGCCAGATACGCAGTATTTT.

Here the CDR3 DNA reads TGTGCCAGCTGGGTAACTAGTCGGACAGATACGCAGTATTTT. Translated, it gives CASWVTSRTDTQYF. The chain carries TRBV6-1 and TRBJ2-3; D is perhaps TRBD2 (5 bases). Trimming shortened V by 8 bases and J by 3 bases, and 15 bases separated the two germline ends. Germline lookup yields CDR1 MNHNS and CDR2 SASEGT. There are 14 residues in the CDR3.

The chain couples TRBV27 to TRBJ2-3; D gene uncertain. V was cut by 4 bases and J by 6 bases, with 11 bases left in between. The germline V gene has CDR1 MNHEY and CDR2 SMNVEV (reference sequence). CDR3 length equals 13 residues. The CDR3 region has the DNA TGTGCCAGCAGTTCGATTTTGGTCGATACGCAGTATTTT. Translated, it gives CASSSILVDTQYF.

V is TRBV7-9 and J is TRBJ2-7; D is uncertain. V was shortened by 3 bases and J by 2 bases, with 8 bases between the two germline ends. The CDR3 covers 13 residues. The V gene's germline CDR1 is SEHNR and CDR2 FQNEAQ (reference sequence). CDR3 sequence (DNA): TGTGCCAGCAGCTTCGGACCTGCCTACGAGCAGTACTTC. The encoded protein is CASSFGPAYEQYF. The complete variable domain, with remaining parts taken from reference TRBV7-9 and TRBJ2-7, reads DTGVSQNPRHKITKRGQNVTFRCDPISEHNRLYWYRQTLGQGPEFLTYFQNEAQLEKSRLLSDRFSAERPKGSFSTLEIQRTEQGDSAMYLCASSFGPAYEQYFGPGTRLTVT.

The gene calls are TRBV6-5 and TRBJ2-3; D not resolved. The germline V gene has CDR1 MNHEY and CDR2 SVGAGI. V lost 5 bases and J lost 4, with 10 bases in between. The CDR3 is 13 amino acids. CDR3 sequence: CASSPLMPDTQYF. The DNA for the CDR3 is TGTGCCAGCAGTCCCCTTATGCCAGATACGCAGTATTTT.

The V call is TRBV19, the J call TRBJ2-7; 7 positions agree with TRBD2. The CDR3 is 15 residues long. J gave up 0 bases and V 3 bases, and 5 bases lay outside the gene matches. Germline V gene data show CDR1 as LNHDA and CDR2 as SQIVND (reference sequence). This CDR3 is CASSIYGGGSYEQYF. The CDR3 DNA follows: TGTGCCAGTAGTATCTACGGCGGGGGCTCCTACGAGCAGTACTTC.

Of note for this clone: Relative to the germline gene, one junction end is altered; a read error may explain this. The chain couples TRBV7-7 to TRBJ2-7, with 8 bases lining up with TRBD1. This CDR3 has 13 amino acids. Germline assignment: CDR1 SSHAT and CDR2 FNYEAQ (reference sequence). CDR3 DNA sequence: TGTGCTAGCAGCCCACGGACAGGGTACGAGCAGTACTTC. As protein: CASSPRTGYEQYF.

This chain joins TRBV7-9 and TRBJ2-3; D tentatively fits TRBD1 or TRBD2 (5 bases each). CDR1 and CDR2 from the germline V gene are SEHNR and FQNEAQ (reference sequence). This CDR3 comprises 17 residues. Trimming stripped 6 bases from V and 2 bases from J, with 21 bases between. DNA for the CDR3: TGTGCCAGCAGGCCCCCGGGGATCCAGGGATTCACAGATACGCAGTATTTT. It yields the protein CASRPPGIQGFTDTQYF.

The chain has TRBV9 and TRBJ1-1, with D uncertain. The CDR3 runs 14 residues. V shed 3 bases and J shed 5 bases, with 14 bases lying between them. Germline V gene data show CDR1 as SGDLS and CDR2 as YYNGEE. The CDR3 reads CASSDSEGWTEAFF. The DNA of the CDR3 is TGTGCCAGCAGCGACTCAGAAGGCTGGACTGAAGCTTTCTTT.

V and J are TRBV19 and TRBJ2-2, with D possibly TRBD2 on 7 matching bases. From germline, CDR1 is LNHDA and CDR2 SQIVND (reference sequence). CDR3 length equals 17 residues. The V gene lost 10 bases and the J gene lost 1 base, with 22 bases spanning the gap. CDR3 amino acids: CAMGEGGGRWNTGELFF. The DNA of the CDR3 is TGTGCCATGGGCGAAGGGGGGGGACGGTGGAACACCGGGGAGCTGTTTTTT.

CDR3 sequence (DNA): TGTGCCAGCAGCGACCCGGTAGCGGGGAGCACAGATACGCAGTATTTT. It yields the protein CASSDPVAGSTDTQYF. V and J are TRBV7-8 and TRBJ2-3; 8 bases agree with TRBD2. There are 16 residues in the CDR3. Trimming took 5 bases from V and 0 from J; bases not matched to a gene: 7. Germline assignment: CDR1 SGHVS and CDR2 FQNEAQ.

The CDR3 is CASSITGSLGGPPYEQYF. CDR3 sequence (DNA): TGTGCCAGCAGCATAACAGGGAGTCTGGGGGGACCACCCTACGAGCAGTACTTC. The chain uses TRBV9 and TRBJ2-7; D tentatively fits TRBD1 or TRBD2 (6 bases each). Trimming shortened V by 4 bases and J by 2 bases, and 25 bases separated the two germline ends. Germline V lookup: CDR1 SGDLS, CDR2 YYNGEE. The CDR3 has 18 residues.